Listed below are T cell receptor beta chains from one sample, sequenced in a study of T cell changes during pregnancy in multiple sclerosis. Produced via immunoSEQ multiplex PCR; TCRdb's table is partial and in-frame only. The top ten hold approximately 0.21% of the sample, which has around 52,000 clones, roughly nine tenths seen once. Sequenced here: CD4+ T cells from peripheral blood mononuclear cells, sampled in the second trimester of pregnancy. These receptors originate from a female donor with multiple sclerosis, enrolled in a pregnancy study. Each CDR3 is given without its conserved first and last residue. D genes are given only for firm matches.

j_call d_call v_call cdr3_aa
TRBJ2-7 TRBD2 TRBV28 ASSRGGLAGVYEQY
TRBJ2-2 NA TRBV5-1 ASSLDMGKNTGELF
TRBJ1-1 TRBD1 TRBV5-4 ASSPRTGDTEAF
TRBJ2-1 NA TRBV28 ASSPDAVPYNEQF
TRBJ1-1 TRBD1 TRBV9 ASSVDPGGFAF
TRBJ2-1 TRBD2 TRBV19 ASSSRLAGGLDNEQF
TRBJ2-1 TRBD2 TRBV6-1 ASSNGLVFDEQF
TRBJ2-3 NA TRBV6-1 ASSEAYGSADTQY
TRBJ1-1 TRBD1 TRBV28 ASGLQGLNTEAF
TRBJ2-3 NA TRBV6-6 ASRASRGSTDTQY
TRBJ2-7 NA TRBV6-1 ASSEPNPYEQY
TRBJ2-3 TRBD1 TRBV5-4 ASSRTGGPTDTQY
TRBJ1-2 NA TRBV5-1 ASSPSPTPNYGYI
TRBJ2-2 TRBD2 TRBV27 ASSPWGLAGNTGELF
TRBJ1-5 NA TRBV20-1 SASGGQPQH
TRBJ2-3 NA TRBV7-2 ASSPLASGGTDTQY
TRBJ1-1 TRBD1 TRBV28 ASSFRDRPYSEAF
TRBJ1-6 NA TRBV19 ASSISSYNSPLH
TRBJ2-4 NA TRBV5-4 ASSSLSGQEY
TRBJ1-2 NA TRBV19 ASSPAGTRGNYGYT
TRBJ1-2 NA TRBV7-2 ASSLGRDGGYT
TRBJ2-7 NA TRBV10-3 AISERAGATHYEQY
TRBJ2-7 NA TRBV2 ASKEGAGASYEQY
TRBJ1-1 NA TRBV29-1 SVGLWGEMNTEAF
TRBJ1-4 TRBD1 TRBV28 ASSLASTGGWEKLF
TRBJ1-1 NA TRBV2 ASSEPGDTEAF
TRBJ1-2 TRBD1 TRBV19 ASSMATGFYGYT
TRBJ1-1 TRBD1 TRBV29-1 SVLRQGAGEAF
TRBJ1-1 TRBD1 TRBV6-6 ASRRGTGLGTEAF
TRBJ2-5 NA TRBV5-4 ASAPGLQETQY
TRBJ1-1 NA TRBV30 ANFRRAGITEAF
TRBJ2-1 TRBD2 TRBV5-4 ASSGGGRTYNEQF
TRBJ1-2 TRBD1 TRBV6-1 ASSQGGSNYGYT
TRBJ2-7 NA TRBV12-2 ASRLTGAPAYEQY
TRBJ1-1 TRBD1 TRBV19 ATETGGPEAF
TRBJ2-1 TRBD2 TRBV2 ATDTSGGGNEQF
TRBJ2-7 NA TRBV30 ASDWLSYEQY
TRBJ2-1 TRBD2 TRBV19 ASLGREAHNEQF
TRBJ1-1 TRBD1 TRBV5-1 ASSLPGGRTEAF
TRBJ1-1 TRBD1 TRBV9 ASSAITGGNTEAF